The 9 T cell receptor beta chains in this list originate from one sample, sequenced in a study of regulatory T cells in long-lasting Graves disease. As for time point: persistent/refractory GD, antithyroid drugs over 5 years with positive TRAb. Following extraction of RNA from PBMCs, that RNA was used to make the TCR library. Building of the TCR beta libraries involved iRepertoire HTBI primers and Arm-PCR of CDR3 regions. Using its own MiXCR run on the multiplex PCR reads, TCRdb lists one record per CDR3 protein. The sample records hundreds of thousands of distinct CDR3 sequences, 25% to 30% being singletons. Source: peripheral blood mononuclear cells (PBMCs), taken when the disease was refractory, from a patient treated with antithyroid drugs. Every receptor here comes from a female donor with Graves disease.

This clonotype was counted a few times. The V gene is TRBV7-8, the J gene TRBJ1-1, with D perhaps TRBD1 (5 bases). Germline CDR1 reads SGHVS; CDR2 reads FQNEAQ. This CDR3 spans 13 amino acids. Trimming shortened V by 0 bases and J by 7 bases, and 9 bases separated the two germline ends. This CDR3 reads CASSLARDFEAFF. CDR3 coding DNA: TGTGCCAGCAGCTTAGCCAGGGATTTTGAAGCTTTCTTT.

The chain has TRBV19 and TRBJ1-1; no clear D gene. The CDR3 runs to 14 residues. V lost 4 bases and J 3 bases, leaving 12 bases between the germline ends. Looked up from germline, CDR1 is LNHDA and CDR2 is SQIVND (reference sequence). CDR3 in amino acids: CASSTPGADTEAFF. CDR3 in DNA: TGTGCCAGTAGTACTCCGGGAGCGGACACTGAAGCTTTCTTT.

This clonotype was recorded a few times. The V call is TRBV15, the J call TRBJ1-2, with D tentatively TRBD1 (5 bases). The V end lost 2 bases, the J end lost 7 bases, and 11 bases lay between the germline ends. CDR1 is LNHNV and CDR2 is YYDKDF in the germline V gene (reference sequence). The CDR3 is made up of 13 amino acids. CDR3 loop: CATSRRGDSGYTF. CDR3 nucleotides: TGTGCCACCAGCAGAAGGGGAGACAGTGGCTACACCTTC.

V usage is TRBV6-1 and J usage is TRBJ1-1; D gene uncertain. V lost 7 bases, J lost 3 bases, and 15 bases lay in between. Germline lookup yields CDR1 MNHNS and CDR2 SASEGT. CDR3 length: 14 amino acids. For the CDR3, the DNA is TGTGCCAGCACCCCGGCGGTGGGCGACACTGAAGCTTTCTTT. As protein: CASTPAVGDTEAFF.

This clonotype was picked up a small number of times. V is TRBV29-1 and J is TRBJ1-2; D is ambiguous. This CDR3 is built from 12 residues. The V and J ends lost 7 bases and 2 bases respectively, with 11 bases between them. Germline CDR1 is SQVTM and CDR2 is ANQGSEA. CDR3 in amino acids: CSAGSENYGYTF. The CDR3 DNA reads TGCAGCGCCGGATCGGAGAACTATGGCTACACCTTC.

This clonotype was counted a few times. V usage is TRBV6-1 and J usage is TRBJ2-7; 7 bases line up with TRBD2. J lost 0 bases, V lost 5 bases, and 10 bases had no gene match. The CDR3 totals 16 residues. The germline CDR1 and CDR2 sequences are MNHNS and SASEGT. The CDR3 here is CASSRGAGDSSYEQYF. DNA for the CDR3: TGTGCCAGCAGTCGAGGGGCGGGAGATAGCTCCTACGAGCAGTACTTC.

The chain combines TRBV30 with TRBJ1-2; unclear D gene. The CDR3 is made up of 12 amino acids. Germline CDR1 GTSNPN, CDR2 SVGIG (reference sequence). The V gene lost 6 bases and the J gene lost 3 bases, with 11 bases spanning the gap. The DNA of the CDR3 is TGTGCCTGCCAGTCCGGAGACTATGGCTACACCTTC. Translation: CACQSGDYGYTF.

V gene TRBV12-3 or TRBV12-4 combines with J gene TRBJ1-1, with unresolved D. V was cut by 2 bases and J by 0 bases, with 10 bases left in between. This CDR3 region has 15 residues. The DNA of the CDR3 is TGTGCCAGCAGTTTAATTGACCCAATGAACACTGAAGCTTTCTTT. Translating gives CASSLIDPMNTEAFF.

CDR3 sequence: CASSRRGQINQPQHF. Written as DNA, the CDR3 is TGTGCCAGCAGTCGAAGGGGACAGATCAATCAGCCCCAGCATTTT. The V gene is TRBV28, the J gene TRBJ1-5, with TRBD1 matching over 7 bases. Germline V gene sequence: CDR1 MDHEN, CDR2 SYDVKM. V shed 5 bases and J 3 bases; nucleotides not matched to a gene: 7. The CDR3 extends over 15 amino acids.